This TCR beta chain came from a study of blood T cells in healthy people across ages. It was with a sample-barcoded 5' primer and a J-beta primer mix that a second PCR of about 6 to 12 cycles was run. TCRdb called the 5' RACE reads again in MiXCR, with one record for every CDR3 protein. The sample includes about 1.8 million distinct CDR3 sequences, around 50% of them seen just once. Germline CDR1 reads MNHNY; CDR2 reads SVGAGI (reference sequence). Trimming pared 2 bases from V and 3 bases from J, leaving 8 bases between. The CDR3 sequence is 13 residues long. In this sample, this clonotype turned up many times.

This TCR derives from a woman aged 40 to 50 in good health. Sample: blood. V usage is TRBV6-6 and J usage is TRBJ2-7; TRBD2 might be the D (5 bases). CDR3 in DNA: TGTGCCAGCAGTTACGGAGGCATCTACGAGCAGTACTTC. This translates into CASSYGGIYEQYF.